This T cell receptor (beta chain) comes out of a study of blood T cells in healthy people across ages. The study, taken as a whole, reports: From one million sequenced T cells, diversity estimates were lower bounds. The long-lived group displayed more naive CD4+ cells, plus higher diversity, than the aged donors did. TCR beta diversity correlated strongly with naive T cell percentage.

Sample-barcoded 5' priming and a J-beta primer mix drove a second PCR of 7 to 11 cycles. TCRdb passed the 5' RACE reads through MiXCR, listing each CDR3 protein once. The data hold about 1.4 million distinct CDR3 sequences, with approximately 59% observed a single time. There are 18 residues in the CDR3. The V gene's germline CDR1 is SEHNR and CDR2 FQNEAQ (reference sequence). To note about this clonotype: Its antigen is not known.

No fewer than 7 million PBMCs went into each sample. Source material: blood. The V gene is TRBV7-9, the J gene TRBJ2-7, with 9 nucleotides matching TRBD1. The J call could be wrong; TRBJ2-5 is a better fit for the DNA end. The origin of this receptor is a man between 18 and 29 years old in good health. The CDR3 protein is CASSLVSWTGAPSKTQYF. For the CDR3, the DNA is TGTGCCAGCAGCTTAGTCTCCTGGACAGGGGCCCCTTCGAAGACCCAGTACTTC.